This T cell receptor beta chain was found in a study of human T cells and chemical hapten exposure. Across the whole study: DPC at 0.01% went onto the upper back in patch tests, read at 6 days.

Trimming removed 7 bases at V and 2 bases at J, with 8 bases between. Germline V gives CDR1 SQVTM, CDR2 ANQGSEA. The CDR3 sequence is 12 residues long. Per the original methods: A per-sample median of about 94,000 TCRs was observed, with counts ranging from about 20,000 to 750,000. TCRdb re-called the RACE reads with MiXCR, one entry per CDR3 protein. TCRdb's processing, not the study's, gives the V and J calls here. This table holds 75,000 to 100,000 distinct CDR3 sequences, more than 9% found once. The time point: patch test 1, 2 weeks after DPC sensitization. The sample's treatment: therapeutic diphenylcyclopropenone sensitization with weekly scalp DPC. People who gave samples had alopecia, were 18 to 70 years old, and were suitable for DPC.

The material sequenced was whole blood, taken in connection with sensitization to the hapten diphenylcyclopropenone (DPC). This sequence joins TRBV29-1 and TRBJ2-2; D not certain. This TCR came from a man aged 35 to 55 with alopecia areata. Some clones in this sample may be carry-over from other donors' samples. In DNA, the CDR3 is TGCAGCGGAACTGGTAACACCGGGGAGCTGTTTTTT. It encodes CSGTGNTGELFF.